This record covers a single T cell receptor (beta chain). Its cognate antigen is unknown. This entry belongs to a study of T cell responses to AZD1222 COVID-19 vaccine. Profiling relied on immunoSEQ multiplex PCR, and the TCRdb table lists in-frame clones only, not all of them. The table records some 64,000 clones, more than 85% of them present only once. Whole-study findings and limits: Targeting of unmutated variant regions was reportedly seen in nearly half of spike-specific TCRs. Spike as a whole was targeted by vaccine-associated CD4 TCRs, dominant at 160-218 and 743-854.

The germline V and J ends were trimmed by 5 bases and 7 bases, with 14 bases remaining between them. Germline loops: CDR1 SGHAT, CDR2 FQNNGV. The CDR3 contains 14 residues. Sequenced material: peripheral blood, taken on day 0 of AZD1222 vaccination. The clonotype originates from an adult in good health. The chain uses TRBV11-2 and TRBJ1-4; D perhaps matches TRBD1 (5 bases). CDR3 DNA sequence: TGTGCCAGCAGCCCCGTGGGACGAGCTGAAAAACTGTTTTTT. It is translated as CASSPVGRAEKLFF.